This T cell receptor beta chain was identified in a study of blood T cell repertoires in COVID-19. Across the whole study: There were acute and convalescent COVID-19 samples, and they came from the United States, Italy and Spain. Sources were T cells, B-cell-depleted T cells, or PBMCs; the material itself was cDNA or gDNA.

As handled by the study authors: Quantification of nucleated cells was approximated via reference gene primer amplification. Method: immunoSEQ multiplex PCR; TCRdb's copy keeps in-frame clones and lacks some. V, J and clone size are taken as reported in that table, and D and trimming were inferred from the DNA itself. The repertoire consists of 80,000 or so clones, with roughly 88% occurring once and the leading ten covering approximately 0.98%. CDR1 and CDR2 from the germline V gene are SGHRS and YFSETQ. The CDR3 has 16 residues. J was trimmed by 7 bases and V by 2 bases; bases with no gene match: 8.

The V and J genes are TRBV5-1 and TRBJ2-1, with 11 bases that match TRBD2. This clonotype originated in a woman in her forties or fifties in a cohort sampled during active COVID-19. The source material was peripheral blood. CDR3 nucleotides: TGCGCCAGCAGCTTATTAGCGGGAGGGGTGGGGAATGAGCAGTTCTTC. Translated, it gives CASSLLAGGVGNEQFF.